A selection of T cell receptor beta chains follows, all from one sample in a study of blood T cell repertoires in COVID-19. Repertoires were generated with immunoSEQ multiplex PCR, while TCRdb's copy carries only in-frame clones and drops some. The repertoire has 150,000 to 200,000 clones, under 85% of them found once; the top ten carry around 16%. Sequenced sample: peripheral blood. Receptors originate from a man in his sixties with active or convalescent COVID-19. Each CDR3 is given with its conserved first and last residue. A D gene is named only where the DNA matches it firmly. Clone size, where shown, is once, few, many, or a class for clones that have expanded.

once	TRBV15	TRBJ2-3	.	TGTGCCACCAGCGCCCCAGGCACAGATACGCAGTATTTT	CATSAPGTDTQYF
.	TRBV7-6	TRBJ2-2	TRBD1	TGTGCCAGCAGCTTGCCCCCGGGACAGGGGGCCGCCGGGGAGCTGTTTTTT	CASSLPPGQGAAGELFF
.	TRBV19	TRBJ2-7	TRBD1	TGTGCCAGAAGACCGGCCGGGACAGGGAAGGCGGACGAGCAGTACTTC	CARRPAGTGKADEQYF
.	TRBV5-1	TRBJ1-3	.	TGCGCCAGCAGCTCGGGGTCTTGGTCTCCTGGAAACACCATATATTTT	CASSSGSWSPGNTIYF
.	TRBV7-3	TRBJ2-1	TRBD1	TGTGCCAGCAGCTCCGTGGGACAGTTCGACAATGAGCAGTTCTTC	CASSSVGQFDNEQFF
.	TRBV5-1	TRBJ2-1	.	TGCGCCAGCAGGAAGAGCGGAAGCTCCTACAATGAGCAGTTCTTC	CASRKSGSSYNEQFF
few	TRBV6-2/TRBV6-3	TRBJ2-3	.	TGTGCCAGCAGTTACTCGACCAGCGCAGATACGCAGTATTTT	CASSYSTSADTQYF
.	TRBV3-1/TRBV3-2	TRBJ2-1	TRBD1	TGTGCCAGCAGCCCCGACAGGGGTGGGTACAATGAGCAGTTCTTC	CASSPDRGGYNEQFF
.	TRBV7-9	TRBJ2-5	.	TGTGCCAGCAGCCGCCGACTAGACCAAGAGACCCAGTACTTC	CASSRRLDQETQYF
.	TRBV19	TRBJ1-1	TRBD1	TGTGCCAGTAGTATCAGCGGACAGGCGGGCACTGAAGCTTTCTTT	CASSISGQAGTEAFF
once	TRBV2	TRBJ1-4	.	TGTGCCAGCCGGGAGGAACTCGGGGAAAAACTGTTTTTT	CASREELGEKLFF
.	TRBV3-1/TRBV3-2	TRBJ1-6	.	TGTGCCAGCAGCCGCGGACGGGAAAATTCACCCCTCCACTTT	CASSRGRENSPLHF
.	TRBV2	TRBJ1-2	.	TGTGCCAGCTTGGGGGCCTCCAAAGGGGGCTACACCTTC	CASLGASKGGYTF
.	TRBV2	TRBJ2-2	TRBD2	TGTGCCAGCAGTGTGGCGGGAGGGGACACCGGGGAGCTGTTTTTT	CASSVAGGDTGELFF
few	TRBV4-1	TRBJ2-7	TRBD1	TGCGCCAGCAGCCAAGGGACAGGGGTAAGGGGCGAGCAGTACTTC	CASSQGTGVRGEQYF
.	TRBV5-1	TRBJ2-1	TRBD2	TGCGCCAGCAGCTTGGCGGTAGCGGGAGTATATGAGCAGTTCTTC	CASSLAVAGVYEQFF
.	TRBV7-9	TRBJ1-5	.	TGTGCCAGCAGCTTAAACAGGGTCGGACAGCCCCAGCATTTT	CASSLNRVGQPQHF
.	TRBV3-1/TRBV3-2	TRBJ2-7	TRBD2	TGTGCCAGCAGCCTCCGGGGAATAGCGGGAGGGATCTACGAGCAGTACTTC	CASSLRGIAGGIYEQYF
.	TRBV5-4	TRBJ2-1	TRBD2	TGTGCCAGCAGCTTGGGCCGGGGGGGCTACAATGAGCAGTTCTTC	CASSLGRGGYNEQFF
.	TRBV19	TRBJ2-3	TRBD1	TGTGCCAGTAGTCCCCGGACAGGGGGCACAGATACGCAGTATTTT	CASSPRTGGTDTQYF
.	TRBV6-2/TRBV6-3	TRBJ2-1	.	TGTGCCAGCAGTTACTTCGGGACACAGATTCCTTTTAGTTCGGATGAGCAGTTCTTC	CASSYFGTQIPFSSDEQFF
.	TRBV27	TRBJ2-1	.	TGTGCCAGCAGTTTATTGGGCCTAGCGTACATCAATGAGCAGTTCTTC	CASSLLGLAYINEQFF
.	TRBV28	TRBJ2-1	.	TGTGCCAGCAGTTTAGACCTAGGGGAATTCAATGAGCAGTTCTTC	CASSLDLGEFNEQFF
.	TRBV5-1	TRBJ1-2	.	TGCGCCAGCAGCTTGGCGCGGAATGGCTACACCTTC	CASSLARNGYTF
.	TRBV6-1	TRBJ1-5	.	TGTGCCAGCAGTGAATCCTGGGGGGGGGCAGGACAGCCCCAGCATTTT	CASSESWGGAGQPQHF
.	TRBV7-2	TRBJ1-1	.	TGTGCCAGCAGCCTTCCTTCTGGGTGGGGCCCGAACACTGAAGCTTTCTTT	CASSLPSGWGPNTEAFF
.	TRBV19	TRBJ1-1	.	TGTGCCAGTAGTACCGAACTTAGTGTAGCTTTCTTT	CASSTELSVAFF
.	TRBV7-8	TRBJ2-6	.	TGTGCCAGCAGCTTAACGATGCGCTCTGGGGCCAACGTCCTGACTTTC	CASSLTMRSGANVLTF
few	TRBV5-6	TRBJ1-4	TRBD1	TGTGCCAGCAGCTTAGGGGGCGTTAGGACTAATGAAAAACTGTTTTTT	CASSLGGVRTNEKLFF
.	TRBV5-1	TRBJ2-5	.	TGCGCCAGCAGCACCGGGTCTAAAAAAGAGACCCAGTACTTC	CASSTGSKKETQYF
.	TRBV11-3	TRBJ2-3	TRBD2	TGTGCCAGCGGAATGGGAGGGAGAGATACGCAGTATTTT	CASGMGGRDTQYF
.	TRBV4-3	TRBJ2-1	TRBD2	TGCGCCAGCAGCCAAGGGGTTGGGGGGAGGGCCAAGTTCTTC	CASSQGVGGRAKFF
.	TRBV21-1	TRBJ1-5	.	TGTGCCAGCAGCATGAGAATCCCCCCTGGACAGGGAATAGCAAATCAGCCCCAGCATTTT	CASSMRIPPGQGIANQPQHF
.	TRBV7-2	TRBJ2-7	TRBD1	TGTGCCAGCAGCTTAGTGGTAGGGGGCACGAGACCCACCTCCTACGAGCAGTACTTC	CASSLVVGGTRPTSYEQYF
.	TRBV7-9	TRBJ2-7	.	TGTGCCAGCAGCTTAACAGTCTCCGCTGGGGAGCAGTACTTC	CASSLTVSAGEQYF
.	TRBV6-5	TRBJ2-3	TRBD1	TGTGCCAGCAGTAAATCCTCAGGGGGCAGAGATACGCAGTATTTT	CASSKSSGGRDTQYF
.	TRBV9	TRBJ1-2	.	TGTGCCAGCAGCTCCCAAAATACAGGGCCCCGTATCTCAGAGGGCTACACCTTC	CASSSQNTGPRISEGYTF
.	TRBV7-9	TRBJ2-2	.	TGTGCCAGCAGCGTGGGACTGAGAAACACCGGGGAGCTGTTTTTT	CASSVGLRNTGELFF
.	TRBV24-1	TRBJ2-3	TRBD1	TGTGCCACCAGTGATTCCTTTTACTGGACAGGGGATACGCAGTATTTT	CATSDSFYWTGDTQYF
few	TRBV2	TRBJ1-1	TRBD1	TGTGCCAGCAGATGGACAGGGAACACTGAAGCTTTCTTT	CASRWTGNTEAFF
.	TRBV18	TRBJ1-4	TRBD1	TGTGCCAGCTCACCGAAGGGGGCAAGGAGTGAAAAACTGTTTTTT	CASSPKGARSEKLFF
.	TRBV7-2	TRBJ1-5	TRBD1	TGTGCCAGCAGCTTAGGGGTGGGGACAGGTGATCAGCCCCAGCATTTT	CASSLGVGTGDQPQHF
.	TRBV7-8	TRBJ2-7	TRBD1	TGTGCCAGCAGCCCGGACAGGCGCGAGCAGTACTTC	CASSPDRREQYF
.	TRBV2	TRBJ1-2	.	TGTGCCAGCAGTGTTCACAGGGAGGGAGGTGGCTACACCTTC	CASSVHREGGGYTF
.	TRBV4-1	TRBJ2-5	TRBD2	TGCGCCAGCAGCCTGGACCCCCGCCCGGGAGGGGGAGAGACCCAGTACTTC	CASSLDPRPGGGETQYF
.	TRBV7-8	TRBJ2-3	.	TGTGCCAGCAGCTTAGGTTTGGCGGGATCGCAAGATACGCAGTATTTT	CASSLGLAGSQDTQYF
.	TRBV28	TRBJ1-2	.	TGTGCCAGCTACCTAGGGGGATTAGGCTACACCTTC	CASYLGGLGYTF
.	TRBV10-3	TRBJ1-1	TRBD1	TGTGCCATCAGTGAGGCCATACAGGGGGTTGGGCTGACTGAAGCTTTCTTT	CAISEAIQGVGLTEAFF
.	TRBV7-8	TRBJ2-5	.	TGTGCCAGCAGCTTTTCAGGTCCATCGGAGACCCAGTACTTC	CASSFSGPSETQYF
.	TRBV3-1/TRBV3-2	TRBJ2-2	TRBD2	TGTGCCAGCAGCCACGGACTAGCGGGACCTCCCTTAAACACCGGGGAGCTGTTTTTT	CASSHGLAGPPLNTGELFF
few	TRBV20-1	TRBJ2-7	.	TGCAGAGCCGGGTCTTCCTACGAGCAGTACTTC	CRAGSSYEQYF
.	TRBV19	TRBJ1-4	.	TGTGCCAGTAGAACGACAGCCGTTGCAACTAATGAAAAACTGTTTTTT	CASRTTAVATNEKLFF
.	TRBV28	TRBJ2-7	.	TGTGCCAGCAGCCTCGCCGGGTCGATTCGGGAGCAGTACTTC	CASSLAGSIREQYF
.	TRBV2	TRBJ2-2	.	TGTGCCAGCAACGGGGAGATCGGGGAGCTGTTTTTT	CASNGEIGELFF